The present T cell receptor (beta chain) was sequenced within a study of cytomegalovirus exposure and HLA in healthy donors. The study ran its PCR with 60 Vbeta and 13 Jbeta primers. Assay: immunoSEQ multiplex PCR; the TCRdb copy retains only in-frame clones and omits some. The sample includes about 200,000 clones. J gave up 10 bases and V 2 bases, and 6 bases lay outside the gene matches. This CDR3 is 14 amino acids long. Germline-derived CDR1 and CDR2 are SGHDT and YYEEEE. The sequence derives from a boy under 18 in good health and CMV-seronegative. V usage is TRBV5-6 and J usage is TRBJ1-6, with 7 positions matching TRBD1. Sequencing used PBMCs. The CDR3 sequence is CASSFWRGQSPLHF. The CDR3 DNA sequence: TGTGCCAGCAGCTTTTGGAGGGGGCAGTCACCCCTCCACTTT.